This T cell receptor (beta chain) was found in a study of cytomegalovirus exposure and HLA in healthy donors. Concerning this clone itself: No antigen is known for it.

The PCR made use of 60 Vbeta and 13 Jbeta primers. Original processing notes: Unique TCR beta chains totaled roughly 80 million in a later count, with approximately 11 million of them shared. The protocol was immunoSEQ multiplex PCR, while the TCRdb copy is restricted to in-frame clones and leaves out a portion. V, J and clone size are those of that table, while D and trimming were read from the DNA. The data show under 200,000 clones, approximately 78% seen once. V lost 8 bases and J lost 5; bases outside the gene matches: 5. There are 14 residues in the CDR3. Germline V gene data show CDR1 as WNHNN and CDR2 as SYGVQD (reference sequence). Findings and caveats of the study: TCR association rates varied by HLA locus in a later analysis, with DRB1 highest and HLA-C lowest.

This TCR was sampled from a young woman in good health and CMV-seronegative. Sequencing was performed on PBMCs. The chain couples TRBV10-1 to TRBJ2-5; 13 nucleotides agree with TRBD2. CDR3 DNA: TGCGCCAGCTCAGGACTAGCGGGAGTGGAGACCCAGTACTTC. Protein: CASSGLAGVETQYF.